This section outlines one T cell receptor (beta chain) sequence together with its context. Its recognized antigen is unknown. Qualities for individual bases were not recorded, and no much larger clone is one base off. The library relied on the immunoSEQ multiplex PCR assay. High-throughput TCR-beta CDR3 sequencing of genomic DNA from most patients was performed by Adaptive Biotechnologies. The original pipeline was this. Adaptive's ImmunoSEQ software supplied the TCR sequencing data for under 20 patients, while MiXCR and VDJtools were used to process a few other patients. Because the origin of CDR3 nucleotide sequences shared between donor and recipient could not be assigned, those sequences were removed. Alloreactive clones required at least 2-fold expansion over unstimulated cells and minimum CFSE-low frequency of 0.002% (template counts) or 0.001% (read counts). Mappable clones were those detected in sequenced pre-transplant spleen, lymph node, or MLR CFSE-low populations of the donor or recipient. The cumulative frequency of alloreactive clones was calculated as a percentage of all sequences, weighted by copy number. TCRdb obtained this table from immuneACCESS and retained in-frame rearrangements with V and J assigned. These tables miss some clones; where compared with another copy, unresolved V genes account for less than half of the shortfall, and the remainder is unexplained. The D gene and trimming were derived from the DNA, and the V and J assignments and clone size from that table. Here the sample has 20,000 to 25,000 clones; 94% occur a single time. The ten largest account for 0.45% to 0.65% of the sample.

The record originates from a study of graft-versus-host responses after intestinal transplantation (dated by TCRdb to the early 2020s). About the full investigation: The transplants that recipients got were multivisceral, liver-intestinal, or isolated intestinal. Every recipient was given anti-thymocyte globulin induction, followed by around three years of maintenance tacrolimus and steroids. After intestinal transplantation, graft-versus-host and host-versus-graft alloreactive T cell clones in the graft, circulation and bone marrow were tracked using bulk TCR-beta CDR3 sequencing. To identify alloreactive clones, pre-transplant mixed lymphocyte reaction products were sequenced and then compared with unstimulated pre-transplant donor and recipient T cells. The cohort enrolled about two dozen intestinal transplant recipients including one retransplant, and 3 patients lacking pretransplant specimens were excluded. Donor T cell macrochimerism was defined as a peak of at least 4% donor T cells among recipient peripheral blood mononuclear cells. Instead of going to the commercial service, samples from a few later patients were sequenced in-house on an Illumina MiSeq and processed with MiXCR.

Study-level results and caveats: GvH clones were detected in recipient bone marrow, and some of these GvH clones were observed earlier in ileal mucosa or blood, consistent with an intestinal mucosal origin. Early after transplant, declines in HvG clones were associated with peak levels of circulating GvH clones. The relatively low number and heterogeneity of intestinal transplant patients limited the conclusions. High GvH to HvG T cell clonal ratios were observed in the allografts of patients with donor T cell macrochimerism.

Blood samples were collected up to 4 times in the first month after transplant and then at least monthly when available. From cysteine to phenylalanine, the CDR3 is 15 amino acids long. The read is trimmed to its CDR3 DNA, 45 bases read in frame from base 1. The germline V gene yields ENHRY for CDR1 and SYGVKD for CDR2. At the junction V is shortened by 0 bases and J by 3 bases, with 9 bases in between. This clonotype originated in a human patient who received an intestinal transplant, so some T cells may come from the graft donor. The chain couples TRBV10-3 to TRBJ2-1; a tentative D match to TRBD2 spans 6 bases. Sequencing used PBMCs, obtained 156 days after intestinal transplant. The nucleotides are TGTGCCATCAGTGAGTCAGTGGGACTCTACAATGAGCAGTTCTTC. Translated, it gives CAISESVGLYNEQFF.